These 21 T cell receptor beta chains came from one sample sequenced in a study of T cells in Graves' hyperthyroidism and ophthalmopathy. The TCR beta CDR3 regions underwent amplification using RNA transcripts as the source. HTBI primers were used for first-round RT-PCR of the TCR CDR3. Using its own MiXCR run on the multiplex PCR reads, TCRdb lists one record per CDR3 protein. The profile shows approximately 560,000 distinct CDR3 sequences, 15% to 19% of them singletons. The sequenced sample consisted of blood. The receptors were sampled from a woman aged 25 to 39 with Graves' hyperthyroidism.

In this sample, this clonotype turned up many times. V is TRBV7-2 and J is TRBJ2-7; 9 bases are a match to TRBD2. The trim removed 6 bases at V and 4 bases at J, leaving 10 bases unmatched. Germline assignment: CDR1 SGHTA and CDR2 FQGNSA. This CDR3 spans 15 amino acids. The CDR3 DNA reads as TGTGCCAGCAGTTCTAGCGGGACAGATGTGTACGAGCAGTACTTC. Its translation is CASSSSGTDVYEQYF. The variable domain in full, with the rest retrieved from reference TRBV7-2 and TRBJ2-7, is GAGVSQSPSNKVTEKGKDVELRCDPISGHTALYWYRQSLGQGLEFLIYFQGNSAPDKSGLPSDRFSAERTGGSVSTLTIQRTQQEDSAVYLCASSSSGTDVYEQYFGPGTRLTVT.

With regard to this clonotype: This may be a read error, as it is one base from a much larger clone. V gene TRBV2 combines with J gene TRBJ1-2; possibly TRBD1 for D (6 bases). In germline, CDR1 is SNHLY, CDR2 FYNNEI. The CDR3 has 14 amino acids. The CDR3 DNA sequence: TGTGCCGGCAGTGAAGCACGGACAGCGGAGGGCTACACCTTC. Translation: CAGSEARTAEGYTF.

This clonotype was recorded at least ten times. This chain connects TRBV7-6 to TRBJ2-3; D is unresolved. The CDR3 is 15 residues long. Deletions cut 3 bases from V and 2 bases from J, with 12 bases between. Germline V gene sequence: CDR1 SGHVS, CDR2 FNYEAQ. The CDR3 protein is CASSLQGIFTDTQYF. The CDR3 DNA follows: TGTGCCAGCAGCTTGCAAGGGATATTCACAGATACGCAGTATTTT.

This clonotype was recorded many times. J is TRBJ2-1 and V is TRBV5-1; 10 positions agree with TRBD2. From germline, CDR1 is SGHRS and CDR2 YFSETQ. The CDR3 is 15 residues long. J was trimmed by 5 bases and V by 4 bases; bases with no gene match: 6. CDR3 protein: CASSLGTSADNEQFF. The CDR3 DNA follows: TGCGCCAGCAGCCTGGGGACTAGCGCCGACAATGAGCAGTTCTTC.

This clonotype showed up many times. This rearrangement joins TRBV5-5 to TRBJ2-1, with D possibly matching TRBD2 (6 bases). Per the germline V gene, CDR1 is SGHKS and CDR2 is YYEKEE (reference sequence). This CDR3 has 19 amino acids. V dropped 6 bases and J dropped 2 bases, with 27 bases sitting between them. CDR3 in amino acids: CASTPPDPAGRAAYNEQFF. CDR3 sequence (DNA): TGTGCCAGCACCCCGCCCGATCCTGCGGGGCGTGCTGCCTACAATGAGCAGTTCTTC.

This clonotype was counted at least ten times. The chain carries TRBV18 and TRBJ2-1, with D possibly matching TRBD1 (6 bases). Germline CDR1 KGHSH, CDR2 LQKENI. The ends were cut back, 5 bases at V and 1 base at J, with 9 bases in the middle. This CDR3 is 14 amino acids long. The CDR3 sequence: CASSFGQSYNEQFF. Here the CDR3 DNA reads TGTGCCAGCTCATTTGGACAGTCCTACAATGAGCAGTTCTTC. The complete variable domain, with remaining parts taken from reference TRBV18 and TRBJ2-1, reads NAGVMQNPRHLVRRRGQEARLRCSPMKGHSHVYWYRQLPEEGLKFMVYLQKENIIDESGMPKERFSAEFPKEGPSILRIQQVVRGDSAAYFCASSFGQSYNEQFFGPGTRLTVL.

This clonotype was recorded many times. The chain employs TRBV30 and TRBJ1-4, with D unclear. V shed 0 bases and J shed 6 bases, with 8 bases lying between them. CDR1 GTSNPN and CDR2 SVGIG come from the germline V gene (reference sequence). This CDR3 is 13 amino acids long. Here the CDR3 reads CAWSVVAYEKLFF. Written as DNA, the CDR3 is TGTGCCTGGAGTGTAGTGGCTTATGAAAAACTGTTTTTT.

This clonotype has ten or more counts. The gene calls are TRBV6-1 and TRBJ1-1; D may be TRBD1 (5 bases). This CDR3 region has 13 residues. V gave up 8 bases and J gave up 2 bases, with 12 bases separating them. The germline gives CDR1 MNHNS, CDR2 SASEGT. CDR3 residues: CASALGANTEAFF. CDR3 coding DNA: TGTGCCAGCGCCCTTGGGGCTAACACTGAAGCTTTCTTT.

This clonotype was recorded at least ten times. V is TRBV6-6 and J is TRBJ2-1, with TRBD2 matching 10 bases. CDR1 is MNHNY, CDR2 SVGAGI, per germline (reference sequence). The J segment lost 6 bases and the V segment lost 0 bases, leaving 2 bases of the junction unmatched. The CDR3 spans 15 residues. This CDR3 is CASSYSLAGGNEQFF. CDR3 bases: TGTGCCAGCAGTTACTCATTAGCGGGAGGCAATGAGCAGTTCTTC.

This clonotype was detected many times. The rearrangement uses TRBV20-1 and TRBJ2-1; 9 bases align to TRBD2. CDR1 is DFQATT and CDR2 is SNEGSKA in the germline V gene (reference sequence). V was clipped by 0 bases and J by 6 bases; unmatched bases: 3. This CDR3 spans 14 amino acids. The CDR3 is CSARDLREGNEQFF. CDR3 coding DNA: TGCAGTGCTAGAGATTTGCGGGAGGGCAATGAGCAGTTCTTC.

The sample holds a few counts of this clonotype. This chain links TRBV9 with TRBJ2-5; the D gene is possibly TRBD2 (6 bases). V gave up 0 bases and J gave up 3 bases, with 6 bases separating them. Germline V lookup: CDR1 SGDLS, CDR2 YYNGEE. The CDR3 length is 13 residues. The chain's CDR3 is CASSVVAEETQYF. The CDR3 nucleotides are TGTGCCAGCAGCGTAGTAGCGGAAGAGACCCAGTACTTC.

This clonotype was found a few times. This sequence joins TRBV9 and TRBJ1-5; D is unclear. Germline V gives CDR1 SGDLS, CDR2 YYNGEE. Trimming shortened V by 0 bases and J by 9 bases, and 1 base separated the two germline ends. This CDR3 region has 10 residues. The CDR3 coding sequence is TGTGCCAGCAGCGTAGGGCCCCAGCATTTT. Protein product: CASSVGPQHF.

This chain links TRBV6-5 with TRBJ2-1, with 12 bases fitting TRBD2. The V and J ends lost 4 bases and 0 bases, in that order; junction bases with no gene match: 4. The CDR3 spans 17 residues. Germline lookup yields CDR1 MNHEY and CDR2 SVGAGI. CDR3 nucleotides: TGTGCCAGCAGTTTTGGACTAGCGGGAAGCTCCTACAATGAGCAGTTCTTC. Translation gives CASSFGLAGSSYNEQFF.

This clonotype was observed many times. The chain carries TRBV3-1 and TRBJ2-1; perhaps TRBD2 as D (6 bases). The CDR3 is 13 residues long. The V end was cut by 0 bases, the J end by 8 bases, with 8 bases between. Germline V gene data show CDR1 as LGHDT and CDR2 as YNNKEL (reference sequence). The CDR3 nucleotides read TGTGCCAGCAGCCAAGATGGCGGGGATGAGCAGTTCTTC. Translated, it gives CASSQDGGDEQFF.

This clonotype was detected many times. The CDR3 DNA reads as TGTGCTAGTGGTTTGGTAGGTTGGACAGGGGATTGGACTGAAGCTTTCTTT. It codes for CASGLVGWTGDWTEAFF. J is TRBJ1-1 and V is TRBV12-5; TRBD1 agrees at 9 bases. V lost 0 bases to trimming and J lost 5 bases; unmatched junction nucleotides: 10. Germline-derived CDR1 and CDR2 are LGHNT and FRNRAP. The CDR3 runs 17 residues.

This chain connects TRBV6-1 to TRBJ2-2; 10 nucleotides match TRBD2. This CDR3 is 19 amino acids long. Germline CDR1 MNHNS, CDR2 SASEGT. V gave up 5 bases and J gave up 2 bases; unmatched junction bases: 14. The CDR3 sequence: CASSPRGESGRGNTGELFF. The CDR3 bases are TGTGCCAGCAGTCCGCGAGGGGAAAGCGGGAGGGGAAACACCGGGGAGCTGTTTTTT.

This clonotype has a count of ten or more. The chain is built from TRBV28 and TRBJ2-2; D not certain. Germline V gives CDR1 MDHEN, CDR2 SYDVKM. This CDR3 comprises 12 residues. Trimming removed 3 bases from V and 6 bases from J, with 5 bases in between. The chain's CDR3 is CASSFRAGELFF. Written as DNA, the CDR3 is TGTGCCAGCAGTTTCCGGGCCGGGGAGCTGTTTTTT.

This chain links TRBV9 with TRBJ2-6; a weak D match, TRBD2 (6 bases). CDR1 and CDR2 (germline): SGDLS, YYNGEE. This CDR3 contains 16 residues. V was pared by 3 bases and J by 4 bases, with 14 bases between. CDR3: CASSADWAGGANVLTF. The CDR3 DNA reads as TGTGCCAGCAGCGCGGACTGGGCGGGGGGGGCCAACGTCCTGACTTTC. Based on the CDR3 plus reference TRBV9 and TRBJ2-6, the full variable domain is DSGVTQTPKHLITATGQRVTLRCSPRSGDLSVYWYQQSLDQGLQFLIQYYNGEERAKGNILERFSAQQFPDLHSELNLSSLELGDSALYFCASSADWAGGANVLTFGAGSRLTVL.

The chain carries TRBV7-9 and TRBJ2-7; 13 bases align to TRBD2. The CDR3 loop spans 16 amino acids. Looked up from germline, CDR1 is SEHNR and CDR2 is FQNEAQ (reference sequence). Trimming removed 5 bases from V and 7 bases from J; junction bases left unmatched: 11. CDR3 sequence reads: CASSPRLAGGVLEQYF. CDR3 nucleotide sequence: TGTGCCAGCAGCCCTCGACTAGCGGGAGGTGTCCTTGAGCAGTACTTC.

Ten or more counts support this clonotype. V usage is TRBV14 and J usage is TRBJ2-1, with 13 bases lining up with TRBD2. The CDR3 has 19 residues. Germline V gene sequence: CDR1 SGHDN, CDR2 FVKESK. V was pared by 4 bases and J by 2 bases, with 11 bases of the junction left unmatched. CDR3 protein: CASSLGLAGASPPYNEQFF. In DNA form, the CDR3 reads TGTGCCAGCAGCCTAGGACTAGCGGGAGCCTCACCCCCCTACAATGAGCAGTTCTTC.

This clonotype has ten or more counts. V usage is TRBV18 and J usage is TRBJ2-7; TRBD1 aligns across 8 bases. V dropped 0 bases and J dropped 2; count of bases not matched to a gene: 9. Germline assignment: CDR1 KGHSH and CDR2 LQKENI. There are 17 residues in the CDR3. As DNA, the CDR3 is TGTGCCAGCTCACCACCTATAGGACAGGGTCATACCTACGAGCAGTACTTC. Its protein product is CASSPPIGQGHTYEQYF.